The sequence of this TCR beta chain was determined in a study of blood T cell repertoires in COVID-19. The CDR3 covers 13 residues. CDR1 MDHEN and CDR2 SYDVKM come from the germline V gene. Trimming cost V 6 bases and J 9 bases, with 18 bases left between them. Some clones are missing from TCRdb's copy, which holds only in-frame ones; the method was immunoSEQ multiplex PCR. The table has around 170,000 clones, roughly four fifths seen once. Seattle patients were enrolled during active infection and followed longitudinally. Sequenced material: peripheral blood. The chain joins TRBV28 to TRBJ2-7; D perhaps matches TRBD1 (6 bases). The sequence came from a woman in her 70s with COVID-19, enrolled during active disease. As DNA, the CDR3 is TGTGCCAGCAGCCCACCTAACAGGGCGGCGCAGTACTTC. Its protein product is CASSPPNRAAQYF.